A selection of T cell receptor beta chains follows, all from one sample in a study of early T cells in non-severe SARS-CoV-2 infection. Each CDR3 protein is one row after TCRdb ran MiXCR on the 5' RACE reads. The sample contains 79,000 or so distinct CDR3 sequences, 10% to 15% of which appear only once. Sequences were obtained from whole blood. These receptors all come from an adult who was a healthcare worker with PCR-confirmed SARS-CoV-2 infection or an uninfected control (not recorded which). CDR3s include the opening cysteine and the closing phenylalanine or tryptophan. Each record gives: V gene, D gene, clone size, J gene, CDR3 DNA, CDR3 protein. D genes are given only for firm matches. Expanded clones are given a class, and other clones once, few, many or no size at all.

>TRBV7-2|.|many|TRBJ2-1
TGTGCCAGCACCCCGAGTCGGTCCTACAATGAGCAGTTCTTC
CASTPSRSYNEQFF
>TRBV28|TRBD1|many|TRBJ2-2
TGTGCCAGCAGTTTTTTAGCAGGGGGCGTCACCGGGGAGCTGTTTTTT
CASSFLAGGVTGELFF
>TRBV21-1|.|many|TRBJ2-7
TGTGCCCATCCGGGACAGGGTCTTGACGAGCAGTACTTC
CAHPGQGLDEQYF
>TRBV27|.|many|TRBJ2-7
TGTGCCAGCAGTTTAACTCTCGTCAGGGCCTACGAGCAGTACTTC
CASSLTLVRAYEQYF
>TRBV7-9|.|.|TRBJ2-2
TGTGCCAGCAGACGCGACAGTGGGCGAACCGGGGAGCTGTTTTTT
CASRRDSGRTGELFF
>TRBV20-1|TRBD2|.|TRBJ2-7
TGCAGTGCTAGAGAATTGTTAAAGGGAGGGATCGCGAACGAGCAGTACTTC
CSARELLKGGIANEQYF
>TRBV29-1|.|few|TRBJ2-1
TGCAGCGTTGAGGGTAGCATTAATGAGCAGTTCTTC
CSVEGSINEQFF
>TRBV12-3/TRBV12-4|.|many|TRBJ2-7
TGTGCCAGCGGCACGAACTGGGTGCAGTACTTC
CASGTNWVQYF
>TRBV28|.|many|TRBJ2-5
TGTGCCAGCAGTTCCCTGTCGACCCGGACCTTGGAGACCCAGTACTTC
CASSSLSTRTLETQYF
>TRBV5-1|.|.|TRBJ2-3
TGCGCCAGCAGCTTGGTTCCGGGATTAGATACGCAGTATTTT
CASSLVPGLDTQYF
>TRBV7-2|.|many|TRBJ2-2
TGTGCCAGCAGCTTCATGGCGTCGGGGTTGACCGGGGAGCTGTTTTTT
CASSFMASGLTGELFF
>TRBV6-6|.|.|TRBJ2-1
TGTGCCAGCAGTTACTCCAGCTACAATGAGCAGTTCTTC
CASSYSSYNEQFF
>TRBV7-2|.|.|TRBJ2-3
TGTGCCAGCAGCTTAGCGGGACTGGGGTCAGATACGCAGTATTTT
CASSLAGLGSDTQYF
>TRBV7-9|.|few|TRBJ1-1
TGTGCCAGCAGCTTAGAGACACGGAACACTGAAGCTTTCTTT
CASSLETRNTEAFF
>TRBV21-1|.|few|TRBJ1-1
TGTGCCAGCAGCGCACCCCCCGGGAAGAACACTGAAGCTTTCTTT
CASSAPPGKNTEAFF
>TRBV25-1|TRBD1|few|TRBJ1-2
TGTGCCAGCAGTCAGGGGGCAGGTTATGGCTACACCTTC
CASSQGAGYGYTF
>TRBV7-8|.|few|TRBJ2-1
TGTGCCAGCAGCGTTATTCTAGGTTCGGGGCCCTACAATGAGCAGTTCTTC
CASSVILGSGPYNEQFF
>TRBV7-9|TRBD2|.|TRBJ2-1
TGTGCCAGCAGCCCCGGGGGATCTAGCGGGTACAATGAGCAGTTCTTC
CASSPGGSSGYNEQFF